This TCR beta chain was found in a study of Graves' ophthalmopathy and Graves' hyperthyroidism. This CDR3 has 15 residues. Trimming cost V 3 bases and J 4 bases, with 15 bases left between them. This clonotype was detected a few times. What it recognizes is unknown. Calling hyperthyroidism stable required that no ophthalmopathy show up within 18 months of follow-up. Establishment of the diagnosis relied upon clinical symptoms, serum thyroxine, TRAb, thyroid ultrasound and orbital computed tomography. Investigators amplified TCR beta CDR3 regions from RNA transcripts. HTBI primers served in a first-round RT-PCR, which a second-round multiplex PCR followed. TCRdb processed the multiplex PCR reads anew with MiXCR; each CDR3 protein has one entry. This sample has about 370,000 distinct CDR3 sequences, with approximately 18% found just once. Study-level results: Stable hyperthyroidism and ophthalmopathy were told apart by a 13-signature model, which achieved just over 85% sensitivity and almost 82% specificity.

Sequencing was done on a sample of peripheral blood. The TCR comes from an adult woman with stable Graves' hyperthyroidism. The chain has TRBV12-3 or TRBV12-4 and TRBJ1-2; TRBD1 might be the D (6 bases). The CDR3 DNA reads TGTGCCAGCAGTTTCAATCCACAGGGAGGCTATGGCTACACCTTC. Protein sequence: CASSFNPQGGYGYTF.